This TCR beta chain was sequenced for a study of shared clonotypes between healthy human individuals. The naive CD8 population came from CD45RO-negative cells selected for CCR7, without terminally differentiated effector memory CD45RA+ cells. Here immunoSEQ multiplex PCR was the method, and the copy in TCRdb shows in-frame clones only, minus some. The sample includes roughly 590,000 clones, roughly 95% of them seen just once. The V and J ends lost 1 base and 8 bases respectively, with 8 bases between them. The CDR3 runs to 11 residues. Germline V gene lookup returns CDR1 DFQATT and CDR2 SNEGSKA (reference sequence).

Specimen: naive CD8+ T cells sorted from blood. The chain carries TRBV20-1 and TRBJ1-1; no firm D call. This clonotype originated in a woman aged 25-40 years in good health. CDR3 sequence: CSARAAGEAFF. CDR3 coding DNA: TGCAGTGCTAGAGCTGCGGGGGAAGCTTTCTTT.